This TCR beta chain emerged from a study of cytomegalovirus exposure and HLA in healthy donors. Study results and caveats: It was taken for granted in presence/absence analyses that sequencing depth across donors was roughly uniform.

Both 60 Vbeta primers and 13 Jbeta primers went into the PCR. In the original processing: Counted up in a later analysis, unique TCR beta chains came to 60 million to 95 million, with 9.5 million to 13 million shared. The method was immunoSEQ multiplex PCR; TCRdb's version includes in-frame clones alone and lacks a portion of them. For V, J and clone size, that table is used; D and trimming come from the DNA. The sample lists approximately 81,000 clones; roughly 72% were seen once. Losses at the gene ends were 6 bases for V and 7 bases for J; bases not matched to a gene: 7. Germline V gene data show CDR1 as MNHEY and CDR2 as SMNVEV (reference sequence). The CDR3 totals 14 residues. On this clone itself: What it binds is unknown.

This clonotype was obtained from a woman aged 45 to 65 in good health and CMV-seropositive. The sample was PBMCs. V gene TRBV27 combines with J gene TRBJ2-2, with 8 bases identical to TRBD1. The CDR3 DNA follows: TGTGCCAGCAGGAGGCAGGGGGCTGACGGGGAGCTGTTTTTT. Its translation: CASRRQGADGELFF.